The 25 T cell receptor delta chains listed next were all sequenced from one sample in a study of γδ T cells in repeated Plasmodium falciparum infection. Flow sorting of PBMC yielded separate Vgamma9/Vdelta2+ and Vdelta2-negative gammadelta T cell populations for bulk repertoire analysis. TCRdb re-processed the multiplex PCR reads via CATT. Of 40,000 to 55,000 delta-chain clones in the sample, about 1.9% were seen once. Sequenced material: gamma-delta T cells from blood. The receptors were sampled from a pool of human donors (malaria-infected and uninfected, not separated).

On this clone: The protein held in TCRdb is that of a much larger clone and does not match this DNA's translation at residue 18, likely because of a read error; the protein shown is translated from the DNA. No J gene was named, though the V gene is TRDV1; no check of the table's D call, TRDD3, against the DNA was made. CDR3 size: 20 residues. The germline CDR1 and CDR2 sequences are TSWWSYY and QGS. The CDR3 loop reads CALGGAHFSLGIRRTDKPIF. CDR3 DNA sequence: TGTGCTCTTGGGGGAGCCCACTTTTCGCTGGGGATACGACGGACCGATAAACCCATCTTT.

The sample holds a few counts of this clone. The protein TCRdb lists belongs to a much larger clone and differs from this DNA's translation at residue 3, which points to a read error; the protein shown is made from the DNA. V and J are TRDV2 and TRDJ1; 7 nucleotides agree with TRDD3. The J gene, missing from TCRdb, was assigned here through DNA to germline matching. Trimming cost V 8 bases and J 5 bases; bases outside gene matches: 13. The CDR3 totals 14 residues. From germline, CDR1 is GEAIGNYY and CDR2 EKD. Here the CDR3 reads CAYEPMGELDKLIF. DNA for the CDR3: TGTGCCTATGAGCCTATGGGGGAATTAGATAAACTCATCTTT.

This clone was counted a few times. TCRdb shows a much larger clone's protein in place of this DNA's translation, and the two differ at residue 3, likely through a read error; the protein shown is translated from the DNA. In nucleotides, the CDR3 is TGTGCCCGTGACCCTCTACCAACTACTGGGGGATACGAGAATAAACTCATCTTT. Encoded protein: CARDPLPTTGGYENKLIF. J is TRDJ1 and V is TRDV2, with 13 bases aligning to TRDD3. No J segment appears in TCRdb, so it was assigned here by matching the sequence to germline. This CDR3 region has 18 residues. Per germline, CDR1 GEAIGNYY and CDR2 EKD.

Turning to this clone: The protein in TCRdb stems from a much larger clone and differs at residue 14 from this DNA's translation, likely a read error; here the protein is translated from the DNA. The chain recombines TRDV1 with TRDJ1, with 10 bases aligning to TRDD3. The J gene, not given by TCRdb, was assigned here from a germline match of the nucleotide sequence. V lost 1 base and J lost 8; bases outside the gene matches: 22. There are 20 residues in the CDR3. Looked up from germline, CDR1 is TSWWSYY and CDR2 is QGS. CDR3 protein: CALGEQFHVLGDFVHLKLIF. The CDR3 DNA reads as TGTGCTCTTGGGGAACAATTCCACGTACTGGGGGATTTTGTACATTTGAAACTCATCTTT.

This clone was seen only a few times. TCRdb pairs this DNA with a much larger clone's protein that differs at residue 15, likely a read error; the protein shown was translated from the DNA. The V and J genes are TRDV2 and TRDJ1; 12 nucleotides line up with TRDD3. Germline matching of the DNA provided the J gene here, since TCRdb leaves it blank. The CDR3 length is 21 residues. The junction had 18 bases not matched to a gene; V was cut back by 1 base and J by 1 base. Germline-derived CDR1 and CDR2 are GEAIGNYY and EKD. CDR3 DNA sequence: TGTGCCTGTGACACGGTGTTTCTGGGGGATACGCGGGATCCCGCCACCGATAAACTCATCTTT. Its protein is CACDTVFLGDTRDPATDKLIF.

This clone was picked up a small number of times. The protein that TCRdb holds for this DNA derives from a much larger clone and differs from the translated DNA at residue 9, which likely indicates a read error; the protein shown here is translated from the DNA. The DNA of the CDR3 is TGTGCTCTTGGGGAAATCTTAGGGTGCACCGATAAACTCATCTTT. Its translation: CALGEILGCTDKLIF. The chain uses TRDV1 and TRDJ1; unclear D gene. Since TCRdb gives no J gene, matching the DNA to germline was used here to assign it. The CDR3 extends over 15 amino acids. Germline V gene lookup returns CDR1 TSWWSYY and CDR2 QGS. V was clipped by 2 bases and J by 1 base, with 11 bases between them.

Comment on this clone: TCRdb records a much larger clone's protein for this DNA, with a difference at residue 12 that likely arises from a read error; the protein given is the translation of the DNA. The rearrangement joins TRDV2 to TRDJ1; 9 bases match TRDD3. The J gene is not listed in TCRdb, so it was assigned here from a DNA match to germline. Germline V gene sequence: CDR1 GEAIGNYY, CDR2 EKD. The trim removed 4 bases at V and 3 bases at J, leaving 14 bases unmatched. The CDR3 length is 17 residues. CDR3 nucleotide sequence: TGTGCCTGTGATGGGGTTACTGGGGGACCAGACGCCGATAAACTCATCTTT. Translating it yields CACDGVTGGPDADKLIF.

This clone was counted ten times or more. A far larger clone is a single base away, which makes a read error likely. The same CDR3 also results from other DNA sequences found in this sample. The chain links TRAV38-2/DV8 to TRDJ1, with a weak D call TRDD3 (6 bases). No J segment appears in TCRdb, so it was assigned here by matching the sequence to germline. Deletions cut 1 base from V and 0 bases from J, with 22 bases between. CDR1 TSESDYY and CDR2 QEAYKQQN come from the germline V gene. This CDR3 has 19 residues. CDR3 protein: CAYRSQTWGLLPYTDKLIF. DNA for the CDR3: TGTGCTTATAGGAGCCAAACCTGGGGACTGTTACCGTACACCGATAAACTCATCTTT.

Worth noting for this clone: This clone may be a read error of a much larger clone one base away. The CDR3 is CALGERALPRNWVYTDKLIF. The DNA for the CDR3 is TGTGCTCTTGGGGAACGGGCTTTACCTCGAAACTGGGTATACACCGATAAACTTATCTTT. The chain is built from TRDV1 and TRDJ1; D is possibly TRDD3 (6 bases). The germline CDR1 and CDR2 sequences are TSWWSYY and QGS. The CDR3 is 20 amino acids.

This clone occurred a few times. The mismatch at residue 14 between this DNA's translation and the TCRdb protein of a much larger clone likely reflects a read error; the protein shown is translated from the DNA. This chain connects TRDV2 to TRDJ3, with D perhaps matching TRDD3 (6 bases). The germline V gene encodes CDR1 GEAIGNYY and CDR2 EKD. The length of the CDR3 is 20 residues. The DNA of the CDR3 is TGTGCCTGTGACTTCCGTGCTGGGAGATACTCCCCCTGGGGCACCCGACAGATGTTTTTC. Protein product: CACDFRAGRYSPWGTRQMFF.

This clone was picked up a small number of times. A far larger clone is a single base away, which makes a read error likely. Other DNA sequences from this sample encode an identical CDR3 as well. This chain uses TRDV1 with TRDJ2; 10 bases map to TRDD3. No J gene is reported in TCRdb; it was inferred here by comparing the DNA with germline. CDR3 length: 24 residues. Germline V gene lookup returns CDR1 TSWWSYY and CDR2 QGS. V gave up 4 bases and J gave up 0 bases; unmatched junction bases: 26. CDR3 coding DNA: TGTGCTCTTGGGGGACCTCTCCCTACGTCCTGCTCCTGGGGGATAGAGGCTTTGACAGCACAACTCTTCTTT. This sequence encodes CALGGPLPTSCSWGIEALTAQLFF.

Worth noting for this clone: The amino acid sequence in TCRdb belongs to a much larger clone and departs from this DNA's translation at residue 9, likely a sequencing read error; the sequence shown is translated from the DNA. This chain joins TRDV3 and TRDJ1; 12 bases map to TRDD3. Germline assignment: CDR1 TVYSNPD and CDR2 GDNSRS (reference sequence). The CDR3 covers 22 residues. With V trimmed by 2 bases and J by 0 bases, 25 bases remained unmatched. Here the CDR3 DNA reads TGTGCCTTTTCTTCCTACGGCACCTTCCTGGGGGATACGGTACCTCACACCGATAAACTCATCTTT. It codes for CAFSSYGTFLGDTVPHTDKLIF.

This clone was counted a few times. TCRdb lists the protein of a much larger clone for this DNA, which differs at residue 14, so this is likely a read error; the protein given here is translated from the DNA itself. This rearrangement joins TRDV2 to TRDJ1; 7 bases match TRDD3. The DNA end lines up better with TRDJ2; the J call may be wrong. The CDR3 length is 15 residues. The V gene's germline CDR1 is GEAIGNYY and CDR2 EKD. CDR3 coding DNA: TGTGCCTGTCGCTGGGGGGGTCCGTACACCGATAAACTCTTCTTT. As protein: CACRWGGPYTDKLFF.

Note on this clone: It differs at one base from a far larger clone, so likely a read error. The same CDR3 arises from other DNA sequences in this sample as well. The chain carries TRDV1 and TRDJ1; 12 bases map to TRDD3. TCRdb does not report a J gene; here it was assigned by matching the DNA to germline references. V lost 1 base to trimming and J lost 0 bases; unmatched junction nucleotides: 24. CDR3 length equals 24 residues. Germline lookup yields CDR1 TSWWSYY and CDR2 QGS. The CDR3 reads CALGEPPRPFLLYWGIPYTDKLIF. In nucleotides, the CDR3 is TGTGCTCTTGGGGAACCTCCCAGACCTTTCCTCTTATACTGGGGGATACCGTACACCGATAAACTCATCTTT.

This clone came up many times. A read error likely explains this, since a far larger clone differs by one base. The same CDR3 also results from other DNA sequences found in this sample. The J gene is TRDJ3, the V gene TRDV2, with 12 bases matching TRDD3. TCRdb lists no J gene, so it was determined here by aligning the DNA to germline. CDR3 length equals 21 residues. Per germline, CDR1 GEAIGNYY and CDR2 EKD. The V and J ends lost 1 base and 0 bases, in that order; junction bases with no gene match: 9. The CDR3 nucleotides read TGTGCCTGTGACACTCTACTGGGGGATACACGATCCTCCTGGGACACCCGACAGATGTTTTTC. Translation: CACDTLLGDTRSSWDTRQMFF.

This clone came up many times. The chain couples TRDV1 to TRDJ1; D is ambiguous. CDR3 length equals 20 residues. Germline CDR1 TSWWSYY, CDR2 QGS. V was shortened by 0 bases and J by 0 bases, with 23 bases between the two germline ends. CDR3 DNA: TGTGCTCTTGGGGAACTCTTTGCCAATCGGGGTCGACTTTACACCGATAAACTCATCTTT. It yields the protein CALGELFANRGRLYTDKLIF.

A note on this clone: This may be a read error, as it is one base from a much larger clone. The identical CDR3 is also encoded by other nucleotide sequences in the sample. The V and J genes are TRDV2 and TRDJ1; D ambiguous. The J gene, missing from TCRdb, was assigned here through DNA to germline matching. From germline, CDR1 is GEAIGNYY and CDR2 EKD. V dropped 0 bases and J dropped 3 bases, with 34 bases sitting between them. The CDR3 has 22 residues. CDR3 sequence: CACDTALVSVVVRDYRADKLIF. The CDR3 DNA follows: TGTGCCTGTGACACCGCTTTGGTCTCAGTGGTCGTGAGGGACTATAGGGCCGATAAACTCATCTTT.

Ten or more counts support this clone. The protein TCRdb gives is from a much larger clone and does not agree with this DNA's translation at residue 5, likely a read error; the protein shown here comes from the DNA. This rearrangement joins TRDV1 to TRDJ2; D possibly matches TRDD2 or TRDD3 (6 bases each). The V end was cut by 5 bases, the J end by 3 bases, with 31 bases between. The CDR3 covers 21 residues. CDR1 and CDR2 (germline): TSWWSYY, QGS. DNA of the CDR3: TGTGCTCTTGGGAGTCGACTCCTACTGTTTGGGGGGCCGAAGGTGACAGCACAACTCTTCTTT. This translates into CALGSRLLLFGGPKVTAQLFF.

This clone was picked up a small number of times. A read error likely explains why the TCRdb protein, taken from a much larger clone, differs from this DNA's translation at residue 17; the protein shown is translated from the DNA. CDR3 DNA: TGTGCCTGTGACACCGATCACTGGGGGGATCTGGCGTACACCGATAAACCCATCTTT. It codes for CACDTDHWGDLAYTDKPIF. V gene TRDV2 was called; the J gene was not; the table gives TRDD3 as D, unverified against the DNA. Germline values: CDR1 GEAIGNYY, CDR2 EKD. The CDR3 has 19 amino acids.

As to this clone: Translating this DNA gives a protein that differs at residue 18 from the TCRdb one, which belongs to a much larger clone; a read error is likely, and the protein shown is this translation. J is TRDJ1 and V is TRDV1, with TRDD3 matching 7 bases. Here the J gene was assigned by germline matching of the DNA, as TCRdb has none. Germline lookup yields CDR1 TSWWSYY and CDR2 QGS. This CDR3 has 22 amino acids. The CDR3 DNA reads TGTGCTCTTGGGGAAAGGCGGTGGCCTACTGGAGGGGGATCTCCACCTACCGAGAAACTCATCTTT. As protein: CALGERRWPTGGGSPPTEKLIF.

A few counts support this clone. This sequence is one base from a far larger clone and is likely a read error. Other DNA sequences in the sample encode the same CDR3. The chain links TRDV1 to TRDJ2; D is unclear. TCRdb leaves out the J gene; it was filled in here by matching the DNA to germline. CDR3 size: 20 residues. Trimming left V 1 base short and J 5 bases short, with 26 bases between. The germline V gene encodes CDR1 TSWWSYY and CDR2 QGS. DNA of the CDR3: TGTGCTCTTGGGGAACCTCTTTCCCGTCTGGTAGGACTAATAACAGCACAACTCTTCTTT. Translation: CALGEPLSRLVGLITAQLFF.

This clone was counted many times. Translating this DNA gives a protein that differs at residue 18 from the TCRdb one, which belongs to a much larger clone; a read error is likely, and the protein shown is this translation. The CDR3 loop is CACDTGNLYWGTDTDKLTF. The CDR3 DNA is TGTGCCTGTGACACCGGTAACCTCTACTGGGGGACCGACACCGATAAACTCACCTTT. A V gene of TRDV2 was called, but no J gene was assigned; the table's D call, TRDD3, was not checked against the DNA. The germline gives CDR1 GEAIGNYY, CDR2 EKD. The CDR3 totals 19 residues.

The sample holds a few counts of this clone. The protein TCRdb gives is from a much larger clone and does not agree with this DNA's translation at residue 13, likely a read error; the protein shown here comes from the DNA. The chain has TRDV2 and TRDJ1; 8 nucleotides agree with TRDD3. No J gene was available from TCRdb, and it was assigned here by a germline match of the DNA. CDR1 is GEAIGNYY, CDR2 EKD, per germline. The length of the CDR3 is 18 residues. The trim removed 0 bases at V and 4 bases at J, leaving 15 bases unmatched. DNA of the CDR3: TGTGCCTGTGACACCGTACTGGGGGCCCTACGAAGTATCGATAAACTCATCTTT. Translated: CACDTVLGALRSIDKLIF.

A note on this clone: TCRdb attributes to this sequence the protein of a much larger clone, which differs from the DNA translation at residue 7; a read error is likely, and the protein displayed is translated from the DNA. The chain is built from TRDV3 and TRDJ1; weak D call: TRDD2 (6 bases). Because TCRdb records no J gene, it was assigned here through a match of the DNA to germline. V shed 5 bases and J shed 2 bases, with 15 bases lying between them. This CDR3 has 13 residues. Germline CDR1 reads TVYSNPD; CDR2 reads GDNSRS (reference sequence). CDR3 DNA: TGTGCCCTTCCTCTTGTTCAAACCGATAAACTCATCTTT. Protein: CALPLVQTDKLIF.

This clone was counted between two and nine times. The translation of this DNA and the TCRdb protein of a much larger clone differ at residue 16, probably owing to a read error; the protein shown here is translated from the DNA. The CDR3 here is CALGNPSFPTGGPYTEKLIF. In DNA, the CDR3 is TGTGCTCTTGGGAACCCCTCATTCCCGACTGGGGGCCCGTACACCGAGAAACTCATCTTT. V gene TRDV1 combines with J gene TRDJ1; 8 nucleotides agree with TRDD3. The J gene, missing from TCRdb, was assigned here through DNA to germline matching. CDR1 is TSWWSYY and CDR2 is QGS in the germline V gene. The CDR3 is 20 residues long.